The 27 T cell receptor beta chains in this list originate from one sample, sequenced in a study of Ad26.COV2.S vaccination and SARS-CoV-2 variants. The repertoire was sequenced with immunoSEQ multiplex PCR; TCRdb's copy has only in-frame clones and lacks some. The repertoire includes under 250,000 clones, around 90% of them detected once, and about 2.7% sits in the top ten. Treatment noted: about 20 received Ad26.COV2.S at low or high dose, single or two shots; several received placebo; per-sample allocation not given. The study sampled participants on day 63 after the first vaccine or placebo injection. The sample here was peripheral blood, taken in a trial of Ad26.COV2.S vaccine versus placebo. Receptors were obtained from a person aged 18-65 years who received the Ad26.COV2.S COVID-19 vaccine or a placebo.

This clone was observed a handful of times. The rearrangement links TRBV27 to TRBJ1-2; 8 nucleotides line up with TRBD1. The germline CDR1 and CDR2 sequences are MNHEY and SMNVEV (reference sequence). The CDR3 has 13 residues. V lost 2 bases to trimming and J lost 4 bases; unmatched junction nucleotides: 0. The CDR3 DNA reads TGTGCCAGCAGTTTAACAGGGGGCTATGGCTACACCTTC. It is translated as CASSLTGGYGYTF.

This chain connects TRBV6-5 to TRBJ2-2; possible D gene TRBD1, 6 bases. In germline, CDR1 is MNHEY, CDR2 SVGAGI. The length of the CDR3 is 14 residues. V dropped 6 bases and J dropped 5 bases, with 13 bases sitting between them. CDR3 DNA: TGTGCCAGCAGGCTAACAGGGTCGACCGGGGAGCTGTTTTTT. Amino acid sequence: CASRLTGSTGELFF.

This chain links TRBV10-3 with TRBJ1-5; D not certain. Germline V gene sequence: CDR1 ENHRY, CDR2 SYGVKD. The CDR3 extends over 13 amino acids. V lost 4 bases, J lost 0 bases, and 4 bases lay in between. The CDR3 DNA follows: TGTGCCATCAGTGCAGGTAGCAATCAGCCCCAGCATTTT. Protein: CAISAGSNQPQHF.

The rearrangement links TRBV7-2 to TRBJ1-1; TRBD1 agrees at 8 bases. The CDR3 covers 14 residues. V lost 5 bases, J lost 1 base, and 3 bases stayed unmatched. In germline, CDR1 is SGHTA, CDR2 FQGNSA. In DNA form, the CDR3 reads TGTGCCAGCAGCCGGGACAGGCAGAACACTGAAGCTTTCTTT. This codes for CASSRDRQNTEAFF.

This sequence joins TRBV7-2 and TRBJ1-1; D gene unclear. The germline V gene has CDR1 SGHTA and CDR2 FQGNSA. Trimming removed 2 bases at V and 4 bases at J, with 8 bases between. The CDR3 spans 13 residues. The CDR3 is CASSLSQITEAFF. CDR3 sequence (DNA): TGTGCCAGCAGCTTATCGCAGATCACTGAAGCTTTCTTT.

The CDR3 reads CASTEGGQGIYGYTF. The CDR3 DNA follows: TGTGCCTCCACTGAGGGGGGACAGGGCATCTATGGCTACACCTTC. The chain uses TRBV2 and TRBJ1-2; 9 bases are shared with TRBD1. The CDR3 consists of 15 residues. Germline V gene lookup returns CDR1 SNHLY and CDR2 FYNNEI. V was pared by 11 bases and J by 4 bases, with 14 bases of the junction left unmatched.

V and J are TRBV7-9 and TRBJ2-3, with TRBD1 as a possible D gene (5 bases). Trimming stripped 1 base from V and 3 bases from J, with 11 bases between. There are 15 residues in the CDR3. CDR1 is SEHNR, CDR2 FQNEAQ, per germline (reference sequence). CDR3 protein: CASSLVWTTTDTQYF. The CDR3 nucleotides are TGTGCCAGCAGCTTAGTGTGGACAACAACAGATACGCAGTATTTT.

The chain carries TRBV3-1 (or the pseudogene TRBV3-2) and TRBJ1-1, with D hard to call. Germline V gene data show CDR1 as LGHDT and CDR2 as YNNKEL (reference sequence). This CDR3 is 12 amino acids long. Trimming left V 4 bases short and J 3 bases short, with 6 bases between. CDR3 sequence reads: CASSPRDTEAFF. The DNA of the CDR3 is TGTGCCAGCAGCCCACGGGACACTGAAGCTTTCTTT.

The chain joins TRBV7-3 to TRBJ2-7; D is tentatively TRBD1 or TRBD2 (5 bases each). The CDR3 length is 14 residues. With 6 bases removed from V and 1 base from J, the gap between germline ends came to 13 bases. Germline CDR1 and CDR2: SGHTA and FQGTGA. The CDR3 loop reads CASSMGEFSYEQYV. Here the CDR3 DNA reads TGTGCCAGCAGTATGGGGGAGTTTTCCTACGAGCAGTACGTC.

The rearrangement joins TRBV5-4 to TRBJ1-2; D is possibly TRBD1 (5 bases). The CDR3 runs to 14 residues. Germline-derived CDR1 and CDR2 are SGHNT and YYREEE (reference sequence). The ends were cut back, 1 base at V and 5 bases at J, with 12 bases in the middle. The CDR3 bases are TGTGCCAGCAGCTTGTCCGCAGGGTTGTATGGCTACACCTTC. Translating it yields CASSLSAGLYGYTF.

This clone was seen a handful of times. The chain recombines TRBV7-9 with TRBJ2-3; possible D gene TRBD2, 6 bases. Germline CDR1 reads SEHNR; CDR2 reads FQNEAQ (reference sequence). CDR3 size: 16 residues. V was shortened by 5 bases and J by 2 bases, with 17 bases between the two germline ends. DNA for the CDR3: TGTGCCAGCAGCCGCGGTCGGGGGATGGCCACAGATACGCAGTATTTT. It specifies CASSRGRGMATDTQYF.

This rearrangement joins TRBV7-3 to TRBJ1-2; no reliable D call. From germline, CDR1 is SGHTA and CDR2 FQGTGA. V was shortened by 5 bases and J by 1 base, with 14 bases between the two germline ends. CDR3 length: 15 residues. The CDR3: CASSPRQGINYGYTF. DNA of the CDR3: TGTGCCAGCAGCCCCAGGCAAGGCATTAACTATGGCTACACCTTC. The full variable domain, in which reference TRBV7-3 and TRBJ1-2 provide the parts outside the CDR3, is GAGVSQTPSNKVTEKGKYVELRCDPISGHTALYWYRQSLGQGPEFLIYFQGTGAADDSGLPNDRFFAVRPEGSVSTLKIQRTERGDSAVYLCASSPRQGINYGYTFGSGTRLTVV.

The chain combines TRBV7-8 with TRBJ2-1, with 9 bases lining up with TRBD2. This CDR3 has 14 residues. Per the germline V gene, CDR1 is SGHVS and CDR2 is FQNEAQ. Trimming took 3 bases from V and 5 from J; bases not matched to a gene: 2. The CDR3 spells CASSFSGGHNEQFF. The CDR3 bases are TGTGCCAGCAGCTTTAGCGGGGGTCACAATGAGCAGTTCTTC.

The chain joins TRBV5-6 to TRBJ1-1; D is possibly TRBD1 (6 bases). Between the trimmed V and J ends, which lost 4 bases and 0 bases, there was a span of 16 bases. Looked up from germline, CDR1 is SGHDT and CDR2 is YYEEEE. The CDR3 runs to 16 residues. The CDR3 here is CASSHRRTDMNTEAFF. CDR3 sequence (DNA): TGTGCCAGCAGCCATCGCCGGACAGACATGAACACTGAAGCTTTCTTT. Supplemented by reference TRBV5-6 and TRBJ1-1, the full variable domain reads DAGVTQSPTHLIKTRGQQVTLRCSPKSGHDTVSWYQQALGQGPQFIFQYYEEEERQRGNFPDRFSGHQFPNYSSELNVNALLLGDSALYLCASSHRRTDMNTEAFFGQGTRLTVV.

The chain employs TRBV6-6 and TRBJ2-4; TRBD1 matches 8 bases. The CDR3 is made up of 15 amino acids. Germline V gives CDR1 MNHNY, CDR2 SVGAGI (reference sequence). V gave up 6 bases and J gave up 3 bases; unmatched junction bases: 7. In nucleotides, the CDR3 is TGTGCCAGCAGCCCTTGGACAGGGCTCAAAAACATTCAGTACTTC. It is translated as CASSPWTGLKNIQYF.

The rearrangement uses TRBV18 and TRBJ1-5, with 9 bases that match TRBD1. The CDR3 has 14 amino acids. The germline V gene has CDR1 KGHSH and CDR2 LQKENI. The junction had 4 bases not matched to a gene; V was cut back by 3 bases and J by 7 bases. The CDR3 protein is CASSPSDRGQPQHF. CDR3 nucleotides: TGTGCCAGCTCACCGAGTGACAGGGGGCAGCCCCAGCATTTT.

Only a few counts were recorded for this clone. CDR3 bases: TGTGCCAGCAGCTCCGGGACTAACCATAAAGGGACCCAGTACTTC. It yields the protein CASSSGTNHKGTQYF. The chain employs TRBV5-4 and TRBJ2-5, with TRBD2 identical over 7 bases. The J segment lost 7 bases and the V segment lost 3 bases, leaving 12 bases of the junction unmatched. Germline V gene data show CDR1 as SGHNT and CDR2 as YYREEE (reference sequence). This CDR3 has 15 amino acids.

The chain links TRBV9 to TRBJ2-5; 8 nucleotides agree with TRBD2. Germline assignment: CDR1 SGDLS and CDR2 YYNGEE. The CDR3 contains 15 residues. Trimming took 0 bases from V and 2 from J; bases not matched to a gene: 3. The CDR3 sequence is CASSVAGTRQETQYF. CDR3 DNA sequence: TGTGCCAGCAGCGTAGCCGGGACTAGACAAGAGACCCAGTACTTC.

This clone was seen only once. The CDR3 nucleotides read TGTGCCAGCCGGGGCGTGGACACTGAAGCTTTCTTT. This gives the protein CASRGVDTEAFF. This chain connects TRBV7-9 to TRBJ1-1; D is perhaps TRBD1 (5 bases). Germline CDR1 reads SEHNR; CDR2 reads FQNEAQ (reference sequence). V was pared by 8 bases and J by 3 bases, with 10 bases between. The CDR3 runs to 12 residues. The full variable domain, with the rest looked up from reference TRBV7-9 and TRBJ1-1, is DTGVSQNPRHKITKRGQNVTFRCDPISEHNRLYWYRQTLGQGPEFLTYFQNEAQLEKSRLLSDRFSAERPKGSFSTLEIQRTEQGDSAMYLCASRGVDTEAFFGQGTRLTVV.

The chain is built from TRBV10-2 and TRBJ2-7, with no clear D. With 4 bases removed from V and 4 bases from J, the gap between germline ends came to 5 bases. This CDR3 region has 11 residues. In germline, CDR1 is WSHSY, CDR2 SAAADI. CDR3 region: CASSADYEQYV. The CDR3 DNA follows: TGCGCCAGCAGTGCGGATTACGAGCAGTACGTC.

The chain carries TRBV7-9 and TRBJ2-7; TRBD2 agrees at 7 bases. V trimming: 1 base; J trimming: 7 bases; junction bases outside the gene matches: 19. CDR1 and CDR2 from the germline V gene are SEHNR and FQNEAQ (reference sequence). The CDR3 is made up of 18 amino acids. The CDR3 DNA sequence: TGTGCCAGCAGCTTAGTTCGGACGGGGCGGGGGTTCCCTAAAGAGCAGTACTTC. The encoded protein is CASSLVRTGRGFPKEQYF.

CDR3 nucleotide sequence: TGTGCCAGCAGCTTGGCCGGGCAGGTTCGAGCTTTCTTT. Protein: CASSLAGQVRAFF. This chain joins TRBV5-6 and TRBJ1-1, with D uncertain. This CDR3 has 13 residues. CDR1 is SGHDT and CDR2 is YYEEEE in the germline V gene. V lost 0 bases to trimming and J lost 10 bases, with 13 bases between them.

The chain uses TRBV7-2 and TRBJ2-3; D unresolved. Germline values: CDR1 SGHTA, CDR2 FQGNSA. The CDR3 has 15 amino acids. Trimming removed 5 bases at V and 2 bases at J, with 14 bases between. CDR3 nucleotides: TGTGCCAGCAGCCGTTGGGCAACGACCACAGATACGCAGTATTTT. This translates into CASSRWATTTDTQYF.

The chain combines TRBV21-1 with TRBJ1-1; TRBD1, the table's D call, lacks a check against the DNA. TRBV21-1 is a pseudogene. The CDR3 is made up of 16 amino acids. This CDR3 reads CASSNPDRGRFTEAFF. The CDR3 bases are TGTGCCAGCAGCAACCCTGACAGGGGTAGATTCACTGAAGCTTTCTTT.

This clone occurred once. This sequence joins TRBV2 and TRBJ2-3; D is unclear. The CDR3 consists of 13 residues. The germline V and J ends were trimmed by 2 bases and 4 bases, with 7 bases remaining between them. Germline V gene sequence: CDR1 SNHLY, CDR2 FYNNEI. The CDR3 region has the DNA TGTGCCAGCAGTGAACGCTACGCAGATACGCAGTATTTT. Encoded protein: CASSERYADTQYF.

The chain has TRBV6-5 and TRBJ2-1; TRBD2 matches at 10 bases. Unmatched junction bases numbered 7, after V lost 6 bases and J lost 5 bases. CDR1 and CDR2 (germline): MNHEY, SVGAGI. This CDR3 comprises 15 residues. CDR3 nucleotide sequence: TGTGCCAGCAGGGTTATCCTAGCGGGAGACAATGAGCAGTTCTTC. Translation gives CASRVILAGDNEQFF.

The chain links TRBV7-2 to TRBJ2-1; 12 bases align to TRBD2. The CDR3 loop spans 17 amino acids. CDR1 and CDR2 (germline): SGHTA, FQGNSA. The ends lost 8 bases at V and 0 bases at J; junction bases unmatched: 8. CDR3 nucleotide sequence: TGTGCCAGCCGTCTAGCGGGGGGGTTTAGCTCCTACAATGAGCAGTTCTTC. This translates into CASRLAGGFSSYNEQFF.